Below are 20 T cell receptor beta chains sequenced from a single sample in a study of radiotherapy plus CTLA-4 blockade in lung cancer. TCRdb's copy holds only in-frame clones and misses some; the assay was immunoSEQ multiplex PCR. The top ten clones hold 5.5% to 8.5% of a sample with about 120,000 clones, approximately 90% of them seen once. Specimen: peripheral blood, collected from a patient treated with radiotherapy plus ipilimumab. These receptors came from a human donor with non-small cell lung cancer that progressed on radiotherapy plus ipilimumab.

For the CDR3, the DNA is TGCGCCAGCAGTGAGTCCAGCGGGAGCACAGATACGCAGTATTTT. As protein: CASSESSGSTDTQYF. V is TRBV10-1 and J is TRBJ2-3, with D possibly being TRBD2 (6 bases). The length of the CDR3 is 15 residues. V was shortened by 0 bases and J by 0 bases, with 7 bases between the two germline ends. In germline, CDR1 is WNHNN, CDR2 SYGVQD (reference sequence).

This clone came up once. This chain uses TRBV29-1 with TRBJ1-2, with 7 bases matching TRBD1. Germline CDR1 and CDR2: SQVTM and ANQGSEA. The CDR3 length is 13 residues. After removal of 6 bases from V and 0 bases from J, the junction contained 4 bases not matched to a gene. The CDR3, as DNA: TGCAGCGTCGGACAGGCAGCTAACTATGGCTACACCTTC. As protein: CSVGQAANYGYTF.

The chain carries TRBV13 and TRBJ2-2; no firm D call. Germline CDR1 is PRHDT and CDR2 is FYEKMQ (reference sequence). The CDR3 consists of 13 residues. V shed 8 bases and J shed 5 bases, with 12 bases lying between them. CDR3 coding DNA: TGTGCCAGCGAAGAAGTCGGGACCGGGGAGCTGTTTTTT. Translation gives CASEEVGTGELFF. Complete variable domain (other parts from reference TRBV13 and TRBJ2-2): AAGVIQSPRHLIKEKRETATLKCYPIPRHDTVYWYQQGPGQDPQFLISFYEKMQSDKGSIPDRFSAQQFSDYHSELNMSSLELGDSALYFCASEEVGTGELFFGEGSRLTVL.

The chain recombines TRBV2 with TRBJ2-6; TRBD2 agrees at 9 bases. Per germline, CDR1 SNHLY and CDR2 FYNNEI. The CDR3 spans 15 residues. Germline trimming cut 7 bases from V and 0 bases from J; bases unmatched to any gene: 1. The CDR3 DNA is TGTGCCAGCACACTAGCGGGCTCTGGGGCCAACGTCCTGACTTTC. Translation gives CASTLAGSGANVLTF. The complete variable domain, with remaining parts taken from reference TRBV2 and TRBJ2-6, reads EPEVTQTPSHQVTQMGQEVILRCVPISNHLYFYWYRQILGQKVEFLVSFYNNEISEKSEIFDDQFSVERPDGSNFTLKIRSTKLEDSAMYFCASTLAGSGANVLTFGAGSRLTVL.

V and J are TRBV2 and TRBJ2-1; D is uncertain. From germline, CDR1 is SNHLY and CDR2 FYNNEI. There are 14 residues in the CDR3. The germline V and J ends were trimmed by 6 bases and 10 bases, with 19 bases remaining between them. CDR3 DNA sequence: TGTGCCAGCAGAGAGACTCGTATCATCACGGAGCAGTTCTTC. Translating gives CASRETRIITEQFF.

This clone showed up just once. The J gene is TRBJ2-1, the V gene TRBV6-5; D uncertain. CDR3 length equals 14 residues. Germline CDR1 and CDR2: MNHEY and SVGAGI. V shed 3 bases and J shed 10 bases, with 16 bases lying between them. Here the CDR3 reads CASSYGPGVLEQFF. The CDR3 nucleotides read TGTGCCAGCAGTTATGGACCCGGAGTGTTGGAGCAGTTCTTC.

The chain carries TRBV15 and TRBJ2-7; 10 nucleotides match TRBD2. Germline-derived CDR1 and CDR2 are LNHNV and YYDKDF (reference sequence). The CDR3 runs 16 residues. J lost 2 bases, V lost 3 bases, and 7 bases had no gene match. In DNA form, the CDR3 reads TGTGCCACCAGCAGGGGAGGACTAGCGGAGGCCTACGAGCAGTACTTC. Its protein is CATSRGGLAEAYEQYF.

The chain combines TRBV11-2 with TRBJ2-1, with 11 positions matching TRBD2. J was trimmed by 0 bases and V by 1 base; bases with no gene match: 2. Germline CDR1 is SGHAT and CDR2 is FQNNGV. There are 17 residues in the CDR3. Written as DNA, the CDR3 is TGTGCCAGCAGCTTAGGAACTAGCGGGAGCTCCTACAATGAGCAGTTCTTC. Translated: CASSLGTSGSSYNEQFF.

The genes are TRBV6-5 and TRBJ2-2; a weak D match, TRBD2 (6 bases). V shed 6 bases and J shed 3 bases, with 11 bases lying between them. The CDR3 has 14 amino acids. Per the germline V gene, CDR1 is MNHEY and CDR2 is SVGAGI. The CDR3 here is CASRGTGDTGELFF. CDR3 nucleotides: TGTGCCAGCAGGGGGACGGGAGACACCGGGGAGCTGTTTTTT.

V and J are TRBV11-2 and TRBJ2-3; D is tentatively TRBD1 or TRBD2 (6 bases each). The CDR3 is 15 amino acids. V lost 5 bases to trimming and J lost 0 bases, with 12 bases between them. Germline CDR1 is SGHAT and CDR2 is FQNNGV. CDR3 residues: CASSPRGLSTDTQYF. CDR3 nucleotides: TGTGCCAGCAGCCCCCGGGGGCTAAGCACAGATACGCAGTATTTT.

CDR3 coding DNA: TGTGCCAGCAGCCGGGACAGGGGGGCCTACGAGCAGTACTTC. This translates into CASSRDRGAYEQYF. The chain combines TRBV4-2 with TRBJ2-7; TRBD1 aligns across 11 bases. Looked up from germline, CDR1 is LGHNA and CDR2 is YNFKEQ. This CDR3 contains 14 residues. Trimming removed 4 bases from V and 2 bases from J; junction bases left unmatched: 1.

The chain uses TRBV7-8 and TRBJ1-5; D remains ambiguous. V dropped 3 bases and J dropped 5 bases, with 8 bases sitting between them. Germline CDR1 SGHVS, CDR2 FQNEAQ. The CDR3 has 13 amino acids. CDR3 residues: CASSLSVDQPQHF. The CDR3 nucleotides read TGTGCCAGCAGCTTGTCAGTCGATCAGCCCCAGCATTTT.

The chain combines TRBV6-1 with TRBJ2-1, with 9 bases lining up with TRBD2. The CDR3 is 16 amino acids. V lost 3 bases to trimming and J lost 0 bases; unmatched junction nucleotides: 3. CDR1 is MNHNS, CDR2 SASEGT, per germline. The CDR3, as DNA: TGTGCCAGCAGTGACAGACTAGCGGCCTCCTACAATGAGCAGTTCTTC. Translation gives CASSDRLAASYNEQFF.

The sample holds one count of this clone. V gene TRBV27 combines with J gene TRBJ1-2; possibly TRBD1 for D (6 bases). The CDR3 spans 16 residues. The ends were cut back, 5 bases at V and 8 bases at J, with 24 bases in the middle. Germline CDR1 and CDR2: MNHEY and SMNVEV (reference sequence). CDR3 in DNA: TGTGCCAGCAGTCTAGTAGGACAGCCACCTCTTGGGGGCTACACCTTC. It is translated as CASSLVGQPPLGGYTF.

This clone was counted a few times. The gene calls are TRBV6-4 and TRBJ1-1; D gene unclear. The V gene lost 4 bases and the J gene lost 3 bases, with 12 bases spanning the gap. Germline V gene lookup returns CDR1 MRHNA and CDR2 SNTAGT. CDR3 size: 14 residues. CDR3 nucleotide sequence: TGTGCCAGCAGTGCGCCGACGTTCTACACTGAAGCTTTCTTT. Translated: CASSAPTFYTEAFF.

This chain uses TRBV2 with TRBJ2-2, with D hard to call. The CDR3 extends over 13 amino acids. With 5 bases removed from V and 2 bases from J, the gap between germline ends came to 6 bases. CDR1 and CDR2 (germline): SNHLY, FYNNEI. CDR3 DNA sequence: TGTGCCAGCAGTATCGCCAACACCGGGGAGCTGTTTTTT. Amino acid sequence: CASSIANTGELFF.

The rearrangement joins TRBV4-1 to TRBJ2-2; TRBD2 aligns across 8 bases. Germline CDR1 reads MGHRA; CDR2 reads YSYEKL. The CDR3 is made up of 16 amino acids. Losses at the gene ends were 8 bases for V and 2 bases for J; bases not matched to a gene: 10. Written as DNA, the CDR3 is TGCGCCAGCCAGTACCTCGGGACTAGAAACACCGGGGAGCTGTTTTTT. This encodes CASQYLGTRNTGELFF.

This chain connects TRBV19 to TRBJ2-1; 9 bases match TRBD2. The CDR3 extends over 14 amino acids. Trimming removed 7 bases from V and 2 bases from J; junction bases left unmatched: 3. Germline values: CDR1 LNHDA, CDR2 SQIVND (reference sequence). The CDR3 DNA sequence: TGTGCCAGTATAGGCGGGAGGGCCTACAATGAGCAGTTCTTC. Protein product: CASIGGRAYNEQFF.

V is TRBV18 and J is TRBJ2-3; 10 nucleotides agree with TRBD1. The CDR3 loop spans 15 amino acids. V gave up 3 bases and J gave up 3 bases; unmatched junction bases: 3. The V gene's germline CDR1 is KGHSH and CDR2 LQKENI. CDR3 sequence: CASSPGQGGTDTQYF. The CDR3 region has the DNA TGTGCCAGCTCACCCGGACAGGGGGGAACAGATACGCAGTATTTT.

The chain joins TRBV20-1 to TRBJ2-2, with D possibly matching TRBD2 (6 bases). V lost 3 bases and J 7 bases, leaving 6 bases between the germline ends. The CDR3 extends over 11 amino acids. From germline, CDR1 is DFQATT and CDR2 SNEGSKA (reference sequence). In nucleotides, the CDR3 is TGCAGTGCTAGGGAGGGCGGGGAGCTGTTTTTT. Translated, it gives CSAREGGELFF.